The 32 T cell receptor beta chains reported below all come from one sample, sequenced in a study of CD8 T cells in ankylosing spondylitis. TCRdb passed the 5' RACE reads through MiXCR, listing each CDR3 protein once. The sample lists 250,000 or so distinct CDR3 sequences, 20% to 30% occurring once. Sequenced material: blood, either unsorted or a sorted T cell fraction (not recorded which). All receptors derive from a male donor with ankylosing spondylitis or in good health (not recorded which).

The chain combines TRBV6-5 with TRBJ2-7; D perhaps matches TRBD2 (5 bases). Germline lookup yields CDR1 MNHEY and CDR2 SVGAGI. Deletions cut 0 bases from V and 2 bases from J, with 5 bases between. CDR3 length: 13 residues. CDR3 sequence reads: CASSYSGTYEQYF. CDR3 bases: TGTGCCAGCAGTTACTCCGGGACCTACGAGCAGTACTTC.

The sample holds a few counts of this clonotype. The gene calls are TRBV20-1 and TRBJ2-7; D is perhaps TRBD2 (6 bases). This CDR3 region has 16 residues. In germline, CDR1 is DFQATT, CDR2 SNEGSKA (reference sequence). The V end lost 0 bases, the J end lost 0 bases, and 15 bases lay between the germline ends. The CDR3 sequence is CSAREVGARGSYEQYF. CDR3 sequence (DNA): TGCAGTGCTAGAGAAGTAGGGGCGCGGGGCTCCTACGAGCAGTACTTC.

This clonotype was seen a few times. The chain joins TRBV12-3 or TRBV12-4 to TRBJ2-1; 10 bases align to TRBD2. With 2 bases clipped from V and 10 bases from J, the junction kept 5 bases outside the gene matches. This CDR3 region has 14 residues. Here the CDR3 reads CASSLLAGAKEQFF. The CDR3 DNA is TGTGCCAGCAGTTTACTAGCGGGGGCGAAAGAGCAGTTCTTC.

The V and J genes are TRBV5-6 and TRBJ1-1, with TRBD1 as a possible D gene (5 bases). The germline V and J ends were trimmed by 2 bases and 3 bases, with 14 bases remaining between them. The length of the CDR3 is 15 residues. CDR1 and CDR2 (germline): SGHDT, YYEEEE. CDR3: CASSLGRGRHTEAFF. CDR3 sequence (DNA): TGTGCCAGCAGCTTAGGGAGGGGAAGACACACTGAAGCTTTCTTT. The complete variable domain, with remaining parts taken from reference TRBV5-6 and TRBJ1-1, reads DAGVTQSPTHLIKTRGQQVTLRCSPKSGHDTVSWYQQALGQGPQFIFQYYEEEERQRGNFPDRFSGHQFPNYSSELNVNALLLGDSALYLCASSLGRGRHTEAFFGQGTRLTVV.

The chain uses TRBV10-3 and TRBJ2-6; D is uncertain. Trimming removed 10 bases from V and 3 bases from J, with 16 bases in between. This CDR3 contains 15 residues. Germline V gene sequence: CDR1 ENHRY, CDR2 SYGVKD. The CDR3, as DNA: TGTGCCAGCTCCCCCACAAGCCTTGGGGCCAACGTCCTGACTTTC. Its translation: CASSPTSLGANVLTF.

In its sample, this clonotype was seen many times. The rearrangement uses TRBV29-1 and TRBJ1-3; D gene uncertain. Trimming took off 7 bases at V and 4 bases at J, with 8 bases between the two ends. Germline V lookup: CDR1 SQVTM, CDR2 ANQGSEA. CDR3 length: 11 residues. Written as DNA, the CDR3 is TGCAGCGCCCAGACAGGAAACACCATATATTTT. Translation: CSAQTGNTIYF.

This clonotype was found many times. The V and J genes are TRBV29-1 and TRBJ2-2; D uncertain. CDR3 length: 12 amino acids. V was trimmed by 6 bases and J by 5 bases, leaving 10 bases between them. The germline CDR1 and CDR2 sequences are SQVTM and ANQGSEA. This CDR3 reads CSVDDLTGELFF. CDR3 in DNA: TGCAGCGTGGATGACTTAACCGGGGAGCTGTTTTTT.

The table lists this clonotype with many counts. The chain recombines TRBV12-3 or TRBV12-4 with TRBJ2-7; TRBD2 agrees at 9 bases. Trimming at V came to 2 bases and at J to 7 bases, leaving 9 bases not matched to a gene. The CDR3 has 15 amino acids. CDR3 loop: CASSLMGGGAEEQYF. The DNA of the CDR3 is TGTGCCAGCAGTTTAATGGGCGGGGGGGCTGAAGAGCAGTACTTC.

This chain joins TRBV10-3 and TRBJ1-1; D is possibly TRBD1 (6 bases). Germline CDR1 ENHRY, CDR2 SYGVKD. The CDR3 totals 14 residues. V lost 10 bases and J lost 7, with 22 bases in between. Here the CDR3 reads CATYSGGRLGEAFF. The CDR3 DNA reads as TGTGCCACCTACTCGGGGGGGCGGTTGGGTGAAGCTTTCTTT.

This clonotype showed up many times. The CDR3 DNA sequence: TGCAGCGTTGTGAGGGGCGGAGAGACCCAGTACTTC. This sequence encodes CSVVRGGETQYF. The chain recombines TRBV29-1 with TRBJ2-5; D assignment may be TRBD1 or TRBD2 (5 bases each). V was pared by 4 bases and J by 4 bases, with 10 bases between. This CDR3 region has 12 residues. The germline V gene encodes CDR1 SQVTM and CDR2 ANQGSEA.

The rearrangement joins TRBV15 to TRBJ2-5; D may be TRBD1 (5 bases). The germline V gene has CDR1 LNHNV and CDR2 YYDKDF (reference sequence). The CDR3 sequence is 12 residues long. Trimming removed 0 bases from V and 9 bases from J, with 8 bases in between. This CDR3 reads CATSRDQGAQYF. The CDR3 bases are TGTGCCACCAGCAGAGATCAAGGGGCCCAGTACTTC.

At least ten counts were recorded for this clonotype. The chain couples TRBV9 to TRBJ2-1; a possible D gene is TRBD2 (6 bases). The germline V gene encodes CDR1 SGDLS and CDR2 YYNGEE. The CDR3 sequence is 14 residues long. V was clipped by 1 base and J by 8 bases, with 13 bases between them. The CDR3, as DNA: TGTGCCAGCAGCGTAACTAGCCGAGGGGATGAGCAGTTCTTC. Protein product: CASSVTSRGDEQFF.

This clonotype has just a few counts. V usage is TRBV29-1 and J usage is TRBJ2-7, with 9 bases that match TRBD1. The CDR3 totals 14 residues. J gave up 2 bases and V 3 bases, and 5 bases lay outside the gene matches. The germline V gene encodes CDR1 SQVTM and CDR2 ANQGSEA. CDR3 sequence: CSVEGRTGAYEQYF. The CDR3, as DNA: TGCAGCGTTGAGGGGCGGACAGGGGCCTACGAGCAGTACTTC.

This clonotype has more than one count but fewer than ten. The rearrangement links TRBV6-5 to TRBJ2-2, with unresolved D. CDR1 MNHEY and CDR2 SVGAGI come from the germline V gene. Trimming took 0 bases from V and 1 from J, leaving 6 bases between them. This CDR3 region has 15 residues. The CDR3 loop is CASSYSWGNTGELFF. The CDR3 region has the DNA TGTGCCAGCAGTTACTCCTGGGGGAACACCGGGGAGCTGTTTTTT.

The chain employs TRBV7-2 and TRBJ2-7; D not certain. The CDR3 has 12 amino acids. Deletions cut 7 bases from V and 3 bases from J, with 10 bases between. Looked up from germline, CDR1 is SGHTA and CDR2 is FQGNSA. CDR3 DNA: TGTGCCAGCAACATGGGTAGCTACGAGCAGTACTTC. Translated: CASNMGSYEQYF.

This clonotype was seen more than once but under ten times. The chain is built from TRBV15 and TRBJ2-3; D is unclear. The germline V and J ends were trimmed by 3 bases and 6 bases, with 10 bases remaining between them. The CDR3 covers 13 residues. Looked up from germline, CDR1 is LNHNV and CDR2 is YYDKDF (reference sequence). The CDR3 region is CATSSNLKDTQYF. Written as DNA, the CDR3 is TGTGCCACCAGCAGTAACCTTAAGGATACGCAGTATTTT.

There are many counts of this clonotype. The rearrangement joins TRBV5-6 to TRBJ1-5; 7 nucleotides agree with TRBD1. Germline CDR1 is SGHDT and CDR2 is YYEEEE. The CDR3 loop spans 17 amino acids. The V segment lost 4 bases and the J segment 0 bases; nucleotides outside the gene matches: 10. The CDR3 loop reads CASSRGQYHSSNQPQHF. The CDR3 bases are TGTGCCAGCAGCAGGGGACAGTATCACTCTAGCAATCAGCCCCAGCATTTT.

This clonotype has just a few counts. The chain employs TRBV10-1 and TRBJ2-7; 13 nucleotides align to TRBD2. The ends lost 3 bases at V and 6 bases at J; junction bases unmatched: 8. CDR3 length equals 16 residues. Germline CDR1 WNHNN, CDR2 SYGVQD (reference sequence). The chain's CDR3 is CASSEGLAGALSEQYF. CDR3 nucleotide sequence: TGCGCCAGCAGTGAAGGACTAGCGGGGGCCCTTAGCGAGCAGTACTTC.

This clonotype has a count of ten or more. The V call is TRBV20-1, the J call TRBJ2-1, with D perhaps TRBD1 (5 bases). This CDR3 comprises 16 residues. Trimming left V 2 bases short and J 0 bases short, with 14 bases between. CDR1 DFQATT and CDR2 SNEGSKA come from the germline V gene (reference sequence). CDR3 nucleotides: TGCAGTGCTAGACGTAACAGGATAAGCTCCTACAATGAGCAGTTCTTC. Its translation is CSARRNRISSYNEQFF.

This clonotype was seen more than once but under ten times. The chain couples TRBV24-1 to TRBJ2-3; 8 bases line up with TRBD1. CDR1 is KGHDR, CDR2 SFDVKD, per germline. The ends lost 7 bases at V and 3 bases at J; junction bases unmatched: 11. The CDR3 sequence is 16 residues long. In DNA, the CDR3 is TGTGCCACCAGCGGTACCGGGACAGGACGGACAGATACGCAGTATTTT. Its protein is CATSGTGTGRTDTQYF.

This sequence joins TRBV6-1 and TRBJ2-3; 12 positions agree with TRBD2. Unmatched junction bases numbered 1, after V lost 6 bases and J lost 0 bases. CDR3 length: 15 amino acids. The germline CDR1 and CDR2 sequences are MNHNS and SASEGT. The CDR3 loop is CASRGTSGSTDTQYF. The CDR3 DNA is TGTGCCAGCAGGGGGACTAGCGGGAGCACAGATACGCAGTATTTT.

The genes are TRBV4-1 and TRBJ2-5; the match to TRBD2 covers 8 bases. Germline V gene data show CDR1 as MGHRA and CDR2 as YSYEKL. The CDR3 length is 16 residues. Trimming took 1 base from V and 1 from J; bases not matched to a gene: 5. CDR3 DNA: TGCGCCAGCAGCCAAGGAGCGGGGGCCTCCCAAGAGACCCAGTACTTC. Protein product: CASSQGAGASQETQYF.

This clonotype has just a few counts. J is TRBJ2-1 and V is TRBV6-1; possibly TRBD1 or TRBD2 for D (5 bases each). The CDR3 is 15 residues long. With 6 bases removed from V and 0 bases from J, the gap between germline ends came to 12 bases. Germline lookup yields CDR1 MNHNS and CDR2 SASEGT. CDR3 DNA: TGTGCCAGCAGGTCCGGGACGAGCTCCTACAATGAGCAGTTCTTC. Protein product: CASRSGTSSYNEQFF.

This sequence joins TRBV7-2 and TRBJ1-5, with no clear D. Trimming removed 3 bases from V and 1 base from J, with 4 bases in between. The CDR3 is made up of 13 amino acids. Germline CDR1 is SGHTA and CDR2 is FQGNSA. The CDR3 protein is CASSFNSNQPQHF. As DNA, the CDR3 is TGTGCCAGCAGCTTCAACAGCAATCAGCCCCAGCATTTT. The full variable domain, rest sourced from reference TRBV7-2 and TRBJ1-5, is GAGVSQSPSNKVTEKGKDVELRCDPISGHTALYWYRQSLGQGLEFLIYFQGNSAPDKSGLPSDRFSAERTGGSVSTLTIQRTQQEDSAVYLCASSFNSNQPQHFGDGTRLSIL.

This clonotype was recorded a few times. The V call is TRBV20-1, the J call TRBJ1-1, with a weak D call TRBD1 (5 bases). V was pared by 2 bases and J by 4 bases, with 14 bases between. Germline CDR1 and CDR2: DFQATT and SNEGSKA (reference sequence). The CDR3 has 14 amino acids. The CDR3 here is CSARRGSQGTEAFF. Here the CDR3 DNA reads TGCAGTGCTAGACGAGGCAGTCAGGGCACTGAAGCTTTCTTT.

About this clonotype itself: A much larger clone sits a single nucleotide away, making a read error possible. This rearrangement joins TRBV7-2 to TRBJ2-1; D may correspond to TRBD1 or TRBD2 (5 bases each). In germline, CDR1 is SGHTA, CDR2 FQGNSA. CDR3 length equals 14 residues. In DNA form, the CDR3 reads TGTGCCGGCAGCCCCGGGGCATCCTACAATGAGCAGTTCTTC. This gives the protein CAGSPGASYNEQFF.

This chain joins TRBV20-1 and TRBJ1-4, with 7 nucleotides matching TRBD1. The V gene end was trimmed by 8 bases and the J gene end by 5 bases; junction bases not matched to a gene: 8. The CDR3 has 13 amino acids. CDR1 DFQATT and CDR2 SNEGSKA come from the germline V gene (reference sequence). Here the CDR3 DNA reads TGCAGTTCTTCGACAGGGACCAATGAAAAACTGTTTTTT. Translated: CSSSTGTNEKLFF.

This chain joins TRBV20-1 and TRBJ2-7; 7 positions match TRBD1. Germline lookup yields CDR1 DFQATT and CDR2 SNEGSKA (reference sequence). The CDR3 contains 14 residues. V dropped 1 base and J dropped 4; count of bases not matched to a gene: 7. The CDR3 DNA is TGCAGTGCTAGAGTTGCGACAGGGATGTACGAGCAGTACTTC. This codes for CSARVATGMYEQYF.

This chain links TRBV10-3 with TRBJ2-5, with 7 bases fitting TRBD2. The CDR3 is made up of 14 amino acids. The germline gives CDR1 ENHRY, CDR2 SYGVKD. Trimming removed 1 base from V and 4 bases from J; junction bases left unmatched: 3. In nucleotides, the CDR3 is TGTGCCATCAGTGAGTTTTCGGGGGGAGAGACCCAGTACTTC. This translates into CAISEFSGGETQYF.

The J gene is TRBJ2-3, the V gene TRBV12-3 or TRBV12-4, with TRBD1 matching 8 bases. J was trimmed by 4 bases and V by 7 bases; bases with no gene match: 10. The CDR3 is 15 residues long. The CDR3 DNA sequence: TGTGCCAGCACCACGGACAGGGACGACGCAGATACGCAGTATTTT. Translated, it gives CASTTDRDDADTQYF.

This clonotype was recorded many times. V gene TRBV4-1 combines with J gene TRBJ2-3; D might be TRBD1 (5 bases). Looked up from germline, CDR1 is MGHRA and CDR2 is YSYEKL. The CDR3 has 15 residues. Between the trimmed V and J ends, which lost 1 base and 3 bases, there was a span of 11 bases. The CDR3: CASSQVGARTDTQYF. The CDR3 bases are TGCGCCAGCAGCCAAGTAGGGGCCAGGACAGATACGCAGTATTTT.

The V gene is TRBV29-1, the J gene TRBJ2-7; TRBD2 matches 10 bases. The CDR3 sequence is 16 residues long. CDR1 and CDR2 (germline): SQVTM, ANQGSEA. V shed 2 bases and J 4 bases; nucleotides not matched to a gene: 11. CDR3: CSVESGGTSVGYEQYF. The DNA of the CDR3 is TGCAGCGTTGAATCTGGCGGGACTAGCGTCGGGTACGAGCAGTACTTC.